This T cell receptor beta chain was observed in a study of beta chain features in type 1 diabetes. At the level of the study: There were around 100,000,000 sorted cells examined across all samples. Whole-study results and caveats: Cells with high TCR expression could be over-represented when cDNA is sequenced. TCRB rearrangement may or may not be influenced by HLA type; here this remained unresolved.

With respect to this clone: Its antigen remains unknown.

Expressed TCRB transcripts were sequenced because the isolated RNA had all been reverse transcribed beforehand. The protocol was immunoSEQ multiplex PCR, while the TCRdb copy is restricted to in-frame clones and leaves out a portion. The profile shows about 930,000 clones, roughly 15% of them singletons. What was sequenced was naive CD4+ T cells from blood. This clonotype was obtained from a woman between 18 and 29 years old in good health.

The CDR3 protein is CASSSLAGGLYEQYF. The CDR3 DNA reads TGTGCCAGCAGTTCGTTAGCGGGAGGATTATACGAGCAGTACTTC. The genes are TRBV27 and TRBJ2-7; 10 bases map to TRBD2. Germline CDR1 is MNHEY and CDR2 is SMNVEV (reference sequence). This CDR3 has 15 residues. J lost 4 bases, V lost 4 bases, and 7 bases had no gene match.